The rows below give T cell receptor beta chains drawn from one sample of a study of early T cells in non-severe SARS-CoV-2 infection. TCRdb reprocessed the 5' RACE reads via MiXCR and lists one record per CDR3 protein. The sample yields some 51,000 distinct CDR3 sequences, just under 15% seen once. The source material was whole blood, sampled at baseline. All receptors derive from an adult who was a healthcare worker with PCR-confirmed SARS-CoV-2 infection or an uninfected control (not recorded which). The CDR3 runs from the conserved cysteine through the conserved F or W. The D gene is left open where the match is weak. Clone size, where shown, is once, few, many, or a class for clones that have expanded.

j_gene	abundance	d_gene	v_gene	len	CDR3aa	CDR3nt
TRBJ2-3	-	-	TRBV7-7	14	CASSPAGTPDTQYF	TGTGCCAGCAGCCCCGCTGGCACCCCAGATACGCAGTATTTT
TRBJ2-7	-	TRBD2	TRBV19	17	CASSIFLKASGRNEQYF	TGTGCCAGTAGTATCTTTCTTAAGGCTAGCGGGCGAAACGAGCAGTACTTC
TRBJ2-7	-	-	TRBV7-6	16	CASSFETAHTSYEQYF	TGTGCCAGCAGCTTCGAGACAGCCCATACCTCCTACGAGCAGTACTTC
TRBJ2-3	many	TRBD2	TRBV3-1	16	CASSQDWAGGLDTQYF	TGTGCCAGCAGCCAAGATTGGGCGGGGGGTCTAGATACGCAGTATTTT
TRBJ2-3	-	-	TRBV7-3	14	CASSLFPGADTQYF	TGTGCCAGCAGCCTTTTCCCCGGGGCAGATACGCAGTATTTT
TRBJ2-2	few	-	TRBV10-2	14	CASRWGAGTGELFF	TGCGCCAGCAGATGGGGGGCGGGCACCGGGGAGCTGTTTTTT
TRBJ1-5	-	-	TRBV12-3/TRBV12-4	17	CASSLWYRLASNQPQHF	TGTGCCAGCAGTTTATGGTACAGATTGGCGAGCAATCAGCCCCAGCATTTT
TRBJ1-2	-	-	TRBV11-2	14	CASSLFSPNYGYTF	TGTGCCAGCAGCTTATTCAGTCCAAACTATGGCTACACCTTC
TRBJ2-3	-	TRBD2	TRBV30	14	CAWSSGRAIDTQYF	TGTGCCTGGAGTAGCGGGAGGGCTATAGATACGCAGTATTTT
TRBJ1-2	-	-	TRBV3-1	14	CASSQEQGTGGYTF	TGTGCCAGCAGCCAAGAACAAGGGACTGGCGGCTACACCTTC
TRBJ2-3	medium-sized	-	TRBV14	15	CASSQAGQLTDTQYF	TGTGCCAGCAGCCAGGCAGGCCAACTCACAGATACGCAGTATTTT
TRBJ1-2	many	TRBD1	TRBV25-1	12	CASSGQGYGYTF	TGTGCCAGCAGTGGACAGGGCTATGGCTACACCTTC
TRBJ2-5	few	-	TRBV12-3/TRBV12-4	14	CASSLVGSQETQYF	TGTGCCAGCAGTTTGGTAGGCAGCCAAGAGACCCAGTACTTC
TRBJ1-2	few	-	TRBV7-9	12	CASSLPGDGYTF	TGTGCCAGCAGCTTACCAGGAGATGGCTACACCTTC
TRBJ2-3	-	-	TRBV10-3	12	CAISESTDTQYF	TGTGCCATCAGTGAGAGCACAGATACGCAGTATTTT
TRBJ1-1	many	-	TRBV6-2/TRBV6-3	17	CASTLSLFGPANTEAFF	TGTGCCAGCACCCTTAGTCTATTCGGGCCGGCTAACACTGAAGCTTTCTTT
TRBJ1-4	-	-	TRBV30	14	CAWSRPRGKAKLFF	TGTGCCTGGAGTCGTCCTAGGGGCAAGGCAAAACTGTTTTTT
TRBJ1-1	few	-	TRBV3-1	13	CASSHRGATEAFF	TGTGCCAGCAGCCACCGTGGGGCCACTGAAGCTTTCTTT
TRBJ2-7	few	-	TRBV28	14	CASTYRRGSYEQYF	TGTGCCAGCACCTATCGGAGGGGCTCCTACGAGCAGTACTTC
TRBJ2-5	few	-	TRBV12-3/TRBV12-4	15	CASRPDGGHQETQYF	TGTGCCAGCAGACCGGACGGGGGGCACCAAGAGACCCAGTACTTC
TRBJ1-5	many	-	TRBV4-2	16	CASSQEASWGNQPQHF	TGTGCCAGCAGCCAAGAGGCCAGCTGGGGCAATCAGCCCCAGCATTTT
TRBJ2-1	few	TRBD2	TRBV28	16	CASSTRTSGIYNEQFF	TGTGCCAGCAGTACCCGGACTAGCGGGATTTACAATGAGCAGTTCTTC
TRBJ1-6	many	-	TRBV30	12	CAWSGVKSPLHF	TGTGCCTGGAGTGGTGTAAAGTCACCCCTCCACTTT
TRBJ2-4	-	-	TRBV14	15	CASSQASGTKNIQYF	TGTGCCAGCAGCCAAGCCTCCGGGACCAAAAACATTCAGTACTTC
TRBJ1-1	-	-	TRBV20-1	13	CSASRMGSTEAFF	TGCAGTGCATCCAGGATGGGGAGCACTGAAGCTTTCTTT
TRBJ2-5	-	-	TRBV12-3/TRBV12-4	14	CASSLWGAGETQYF	TGTGCCAGCAGTTTATGGGGGGCTGGGGAGACCCAGTACTTC
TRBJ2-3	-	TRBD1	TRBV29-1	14	CSVGGTGARDTQYF	TGCAGCGTTGGGGGGACAGGGGCCCGGGATACGCAGTATTTT
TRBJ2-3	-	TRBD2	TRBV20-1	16	CSARSAGLAGTDTQYF	TGCAGTGCACGATCAGCGGGACTAGCGGGCACAGATACGCAGTATTTT
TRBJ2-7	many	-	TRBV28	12	CASSFTSYEQYF	TGTGCCAGCAGTTTTACATCCTACGAGCAGTACTTC
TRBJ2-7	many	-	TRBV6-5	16	CASSRTHSEGAYEQYF	TGTGCCAGCAGCCGAACCCATTCTGAGGGGGCCTACGAGCAGTACTTC
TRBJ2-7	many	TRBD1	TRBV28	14	CASSSSRDSYEQYF	TGTGCCAGCAGTTCGTCCCGGGACAGCTACGAGCAGTACTTC
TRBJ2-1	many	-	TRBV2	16	CASSPRGTSSYNEQFF	TGTGCCAGCAGCCCTCGCGGGACAAGCTCCTACAATGAGCAGTTCTTC
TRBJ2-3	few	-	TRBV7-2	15	CASSFRAASTDTQYF	TGTGCCAGCAGCTTTAGGGCAGCTAGCACAGATACGCAGTATTTT
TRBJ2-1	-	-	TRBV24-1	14	CATSDPRSYNEQFF	TGTGCCACCAGTGACCCACGTTCCTACAATGAGCAGTTCTTC
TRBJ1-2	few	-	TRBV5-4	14	CASSWAGRGYGYTF	TGTGCCAGCAGCTGGGCAGGGAGGGGGTATGGCTACACCTTC
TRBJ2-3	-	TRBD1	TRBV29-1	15	CSVDPETGTTDTQYF	TGCAGCGTTGATCCAGAGACAGGGACCACAGATACGCAGTATTTT
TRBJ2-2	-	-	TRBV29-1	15	CSVEVVRRNTGELFF	TGCAGCGTTGAAGTAGTCAGGAGAAACACCGGGGAGCTGTTTTTT
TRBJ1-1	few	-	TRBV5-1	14	CASSLTVGSAEAFF	TGCGCCAGCAGCTTGACAGTGGGGAGCGCTGAAGCTTTCTTT
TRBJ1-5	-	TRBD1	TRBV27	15	CASGTAQGDTQPQHF	TGTGCCAGCGGAACTGCTCAGGGGGATACTCAGCCCCAGCATTTT
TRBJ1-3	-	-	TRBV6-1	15	CASSPPAGSGNTIYF	TGTGCCAGCAGTCCGCCGGCAGGGTCGGGAAACACCATATATTTT
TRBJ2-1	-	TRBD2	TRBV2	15	CASRMTSGSINEQFF	TGTGCCAGCAGGATGACTAGCGGGAGCATAAATGAGCAGTTCTTC
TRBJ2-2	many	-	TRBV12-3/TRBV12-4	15	CASSLGGADTGELFF	TGTGCCAGCAGTTTAGGCGGGGCGGACACCGGGGAGCTGTTTTTT
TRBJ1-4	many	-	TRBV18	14	CASSLTGGSEKLFF	TGTGCCAGCTCCCTTACAGGTGGAAGCGAAAAACTGTTTTTT
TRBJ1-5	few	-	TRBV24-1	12	CATSGSGEPQHF	TGTGCCACCAGTGGGAGTGGGGAGCCCCAGCATTTT
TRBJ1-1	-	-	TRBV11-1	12	CASAGSGTEAFF	TGTGCCAGCGCAGGGAGCGGCACTGAAGCTTTCTTT